Reported below is one T cell receptor (beta chain). Assay used: immunoSEQ multiplex PCR; TCRdb lists only in-frame clones, some missing. The table lists fewer than 250,000 clones, about 92% of them singletons. These data belong to a study of blood T cell repertoires in COVID-19. About the study: COVID-19 samples from acute and convalescent phases originated in the United States, Italy and Spain. PBMCs, B-cell-depleted T cells, or T cells were the source of the cDNA or gDNA that made up the material.

Germline CDR1 MNHEY, CDR2 SVGAGI. CDR3 length equals 12 residues. The ends lost 5 bases at V and 11 bases at J; junction bases unmatched: 5. The sequence derives from a man younger than 40 with acute or convalescent COVID-19. The specimen was peripheral blood. The V and J genes are TRBV6-5 and TRBJ1-2, with 10 bases fitting TRBD1. CDR3 DNA sequence: TGTGCCAGCAGTCAGGGACAGGGGAAGTACACCTTC. Protein: CASSQGQGKYTF.